This record looks at one T cell receptor (beta chain) sequence and its context. Participants' own reports of clinical history determined their cohort assignment. The entry originates in a study of blood T cell repertoires in COVID-19. Across the study: Donors in the United States, Italy and Spain gave samples during acute or convalescent COVID-19.

Source study methods: Researchers report that nucleated cell counts were estimated from reference gene primer amplification. Repertoires were generated with immunoSEQ multiplex PCR, while TCRdb's copy carries only in-frame clones and drops some. V and J calls and clone size follow that table, whereas D and trimming were derived from the DNA. The sample yields approximately 260,000 clones, about 81% seen once. This CDR3 region has 15 residues. CDR1 and CDR2 (germline): WNHNN, SYGVQD (reference sequence). Trimming removed 11 bases from V and 1 base from J, with 19 bases in between. The material sequenced was PBMCs or T cells enriched from blood (not recorded which). The clonotype was recovered from a young man with acute COVID-19. The chain employs TRBV10-1 and TRBJ2-3; D not resolved. CDR3 in amino acids: CASKIPRQGTDTQYF. CDR3 sequence (DNA): TGCGCCTCTAAGATCCCTCGGCAGGGCACAGATACGCAGTATTTT.